This T cell receptor beta chain was observed in a study of regulatory T cells in long-lasting Graves disease. Broader study findings: New patients shared fewer public clonotypes (roughly 910) than persistent patients did (around 2,700).

This clonotype has ten or more counts. Its target is not known. The sample's time point: newly diagnosed GD, antithyroid drugs for less than 3 months. From PBMCs, RNA was extracted and then used to make the TCR library. With iRepertoire HTBI primers and Arm-PCR of CDR3 regions, TCR beta libraries were built. TCRdb processed the multiplex PCR reads anew with MiXCR; each CDR3 protein has one entry. The table lists approximately 300,000 distinct CDR3 sequences, over 15% of them singletons, with about 38% in the top ten. The sequences come from peripheral blood mononuclear cells (PBMCs), collected at new diagnosis, from a patient treated with antithyroid drugs. The sequence came from a female donor with Graves disease.

Here the CDR3 reads CAWRHRQNTEAFF. The CDR3 coding sequence is TGTGCCTGGAGACACCGTCAGAACACTGAAGCTTTCTTT. The V gene is TRBV30, the J gene TRBJ1-1; D unresolved. Trimming took off 3 bases at V and 1 base at J, with 9 bases between the two ends. Germline CDR1 reads GTSNPN; CDR2 reads SVGIG (reference sequence). This CDR3 has 13 amino acids.